This entry concerns a single TCR beta chain. Its target is not known. This specimen comes from a study of beta chain features in type 1 diabetes. Reverse transcribing all isolated RNA meant expressed TCRB transcripts were sequenced. Average reads for naive, central memory and regulatory T cell samples were about 3.7 million. Only in-frame clones appear in the TCRdb table, and some are missing; sequencing was by immunoSEQ multiplex PCR. Here the sample spans hundreds of thousands of clones, roughly 13% being singletons. Every participating donor gave one draw, a heparinised blood sample averaging about 100 mL. Broader study findings: A moderate, significant TCRB CDR3 shortening appeared in type 1 diabetes across four CD4+ subsets.

The CDR3 runs 13 residues. V gave up 1 base and J gave up 5 bases, with 9 bases separating them. CDR1 and CDR2 (germline): SGDLS, YYNGEE. This clonotype was sampled from a young man with type 1 diabetes. The chain recombines TRBV9 with TRBJ2-5; D remains ambiguous. Sequences were obtained from naive CD4+ T cells from blood. CDR3 nucleotide sequence: TGTGCCAGCAGCGTACTTTCAACGGAGACCCAGTACTTC. It is translated as CASSVLSTETQYF.